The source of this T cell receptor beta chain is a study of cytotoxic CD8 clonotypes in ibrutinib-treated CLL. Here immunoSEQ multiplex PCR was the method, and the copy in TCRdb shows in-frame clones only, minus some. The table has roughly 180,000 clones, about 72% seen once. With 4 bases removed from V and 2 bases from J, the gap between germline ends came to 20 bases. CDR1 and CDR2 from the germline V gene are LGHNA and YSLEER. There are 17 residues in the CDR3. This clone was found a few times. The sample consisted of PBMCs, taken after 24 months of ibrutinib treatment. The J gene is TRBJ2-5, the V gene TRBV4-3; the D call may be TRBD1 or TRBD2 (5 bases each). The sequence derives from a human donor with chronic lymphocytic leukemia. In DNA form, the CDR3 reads TGCGCCAGCAGCCCCAGGGCGGCAGGGTGGGGGCAAGAGACCCAGTACTTC. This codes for CASSPRAAGWGQETQYF.